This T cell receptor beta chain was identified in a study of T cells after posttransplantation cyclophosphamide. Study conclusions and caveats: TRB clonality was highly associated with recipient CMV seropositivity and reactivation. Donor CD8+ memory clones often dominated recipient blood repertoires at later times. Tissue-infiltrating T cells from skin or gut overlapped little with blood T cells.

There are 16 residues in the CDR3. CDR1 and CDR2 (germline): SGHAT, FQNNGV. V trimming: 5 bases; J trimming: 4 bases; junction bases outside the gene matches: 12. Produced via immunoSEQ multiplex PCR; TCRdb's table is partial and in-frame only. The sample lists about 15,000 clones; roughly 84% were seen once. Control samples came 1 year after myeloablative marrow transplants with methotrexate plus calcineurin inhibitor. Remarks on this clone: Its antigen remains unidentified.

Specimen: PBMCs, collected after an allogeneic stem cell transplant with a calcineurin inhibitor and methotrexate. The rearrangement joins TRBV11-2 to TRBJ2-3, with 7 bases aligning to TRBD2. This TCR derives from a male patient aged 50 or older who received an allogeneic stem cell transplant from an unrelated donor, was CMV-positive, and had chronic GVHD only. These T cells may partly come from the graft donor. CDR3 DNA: TGTGCCAGCAGCCCCTCCCGCGGGGGAGTCGCAGATACGCAGTATTTT. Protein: CASSPSRGGVADTQYF.